This T cell receptor beta chain was obtained from a study of OX40 agonist ivuxolimab in advanced cancers. For the wider study: The costimulatory receptor OX40 (CD134) was targeted by ivuxolimab, a fully human IgG2 agonistic monoclonal antibody. Intravenous ivuxolimab was administered to patients every 2 weeks at six dose levels: 0.01, 0.1, 0.3, 1.5, 3 and 10 mg/kg. Of the approximately 50 dose-escalation patients, hepatocellular carcinoma was present in about 20, melanoma in about 15, renal cell carcinoma in 9 and head and neck cancer in 9. The dose-escalation cohort was about 83% male with a mean age of approximately 60 years, ranging from 23 to 79. Patients were allowed to have had prior anti-PD-1, anti-PD-L1 or anti-CTLA-4 therapy, and around 40% of the dose-escalation patients had previously received checkpoint inhibitors. Three dose-escalation patients achieved partial responses, one with hepatocellular carcinoma and two with cutaneous melanoma. Peripheral TCRbeta sequencing aimed to test whether ivuxolimab altered TCR sequence diversity and caused clonal T-cell expansion. The paper describes the monotherapy dose-escalation part (N of about 52 patients) of the phase I trial of ivuxolimab. What the work shows at the level of the full study, not this receptor alone: The antigen specificity of the peripheral T cells that underwent clonal expansion was not determined. In the 0.1-3.0 mg/kg groups, partial responders were among the patients with the lowest normalized peripheral clonal expansion, particularly in CD8+ T cells. Low levels of normalized T-cell clonal expansion were also shown by some nonresponding patients. Clonal expansion of both CD4+ and CD8+ blood T cells was observed from baseline to week 6 at doses 0.1 to 3.0 mg/kg. On average, CD8+ T cells showed more expanded clones than CD4+ T cells after ivuxolimab.

Remarks on this clone: Its antigen is not yet known. The sample holds no much larger clone one base away, and base qualities are not on file.

The trial excluded patients who had a history of autoimmune disease or were on systemic immunosuppression. Peripheral blood for TCR sequencing was drawn from every dose cohort at baseline, at cycle 4 day 1 and at cycle 7 day 1. The samples were taken from a phase I, first-in-human, multicenter, open-label dose-escalation trial of ivuxolimab. Adults with locally advanced or metastatic melanoma, renal cell carcinoma, hepatocellular carcinoma or head and neck squamous cell carcinoma were enrolled in the trial. Before TCR sequencing, CD4+ and CD8+ T cells were separately sorted from peripheral blood. V is cut by 0 bases and J by 7 bases, and the space between the germline ends is 10 bases. The CDR3 covers 14 residues, taking in both the cysteine and the phenylalanine. Just the 42-base CDR3 DNA is kept, in frame starting at base 1. The germline V gene sets CDR1 to LGHNA and CDR2 to YSLEER. For sequencing of the TCRbeta CDR3 region, genomic DNA was extracted from the sorted cells. The immunoSEQ Assay was used for sequencing of TCRbeta CDR3 regions. Entries here come from immuneACCESS through TCRdb and include only in-frame sequences with V and J called. Some clones fail to appear in such tables; in the studies checked, an unresolved V gene covers under half of the shortfall, and the cause of the remainder is unknown. The sample table shows around 100,000 clones, and 75% to 95% are seen once. Of the sample, less than 0.4% falls within the top ten clones.

The TCR sequence derives from an adult with an advanced solid tumor such as melanoma, head and neck, liver or kidney cancer. The V and J genes are TRBV4-3 and TRBJ2-1, with the D gene call left open. The starting material was CD4+ or CD8+ T cells sorted from blood, obtained in a trial of the OX40 agonist ivuxolimab. CDR3 protein: CASSQDLIQNEQFF. The DNA is TGCGCCAGCAGCCAAGATCTAATACAGAATGAGCAGTTCTTC.